These 7 T cell receptor beta chains share one sample of origin, sequenced in a study of blood T cell repertoires in COVID-19. Sequencing used immunoSEQ multiplex PCR; TCRdb keeps in-frame clones, though not all of them. The repertoire includes some 250,000 clones, approximately 83% of them detected once, and just over 3% sits in the top ten. Sequencing was performed on peripheral blood. All receptors derive from a woman in her thirties who had recovered from COVID-19.

The genes are TRBV27 and TRBJ2-5, with D possibly matching TRBD1 (5 bases). Germline CDR1 is MNHEY and CDR2 is SMNVEV (reference sequence). CDR3 length: 14 residues. The V end was cut by 5 bases, the J end by 9 bases, with 19 bases between. CDR3: CASSPRAESWAQYF. CDR3 in DNA: TGTGCCAGCAGTCCCAGGGCAGAGTCATGGGCCCAGTACTTC.

The rearrangement uses TRBV18 and TRBJ1-4; D is ambiguous. V gave up 2 bases and J gave up 8 bases, with 12 bases separating them. Germline CDR1 KGHSH, CDR2 LQKENI. The CDR3 is 14 amino acids. In nucleotides, the CDR3 is TGTGCCAGCTCACCAGAAAACCAGGCGGAAAAACTGTTTTTT. This gives the protein CASSPENQAEKLFF.

The rearrangement uses TRBV10-3 and TRBJ2-1; 13 bases agree with TRBD2. CDR3 size: 16 residues. The junction had 0 bases not matched to a gene; V was cut back by 4 bases and J by 0 bases. Germline V gives CDR1 ENHRY, CDR2 SYGVKD. The CDR3 sequence is CAISGTSGSSYNEQFF. CDR3 sequence (DNA): TGTGCCATCAGTGGGACTAGCGGGAGCTCCTACAATGAGCAGTTCTTC.

The chain joins TRBV4-1 to TRBJ1-2; D gene unclear. V was pared by 4 bases and J by 8 bases, with 11 bases between. Germline values: CDR1 MGHRA, CDR2 YSYEKL. This CDR3 contains 12 residues. CDR3 in amino acids: CASSLGVEGYTF. DNA of the CDR3: TGCGCCAGCAGCCTCGGGGTGGAGGGCTACACCTTC.

The sample holds a few counts of this clone. This rearrangement joins TRBV14 to TRBJ2-1; D gene uncertain. The CDR3 runs 14 residues. V lost 1 base to trimming and J lost 0 bases, with 4 bases between them. Germline V gives CDR1 SGHDN, CDR2 FVKESK. Here the CDR3 reads CASSQGVSYNEQFF. The CDR3 DNA reads as TGTGCCAGCAGCCAAGGCGTCTCCTACAATGAGCAGTTCTTC.

The chain recombines TRBV23-1 with TRBJ2-7; maybe TRBD1 (7 bases). TRBV23-1 belongs to the ORF category, with a function that is uncertain. The CDR3 spans 16 residues. V lost 3 bases and J lost 5, with 20 bases in between. The CDR3 reads CASSHVQGGMGHEQYF. DNA of the CDR3: TGCGCCAGCAGTCACGTCCAGGGGGGAATGGGACACGAGCAGTACTTC.

This chain links TRBV6-5 with TRBJ2-3; TRBD2 matches at 9 bases. The CDR3 has 15 residues. Germline CDR1 and CDR2: MNHEY and SVGAGI. V lost 6 bases and J lost 0; bases outside the gene matches: 4. This CDR3 is CASSIAGVSTDTQYF. The CDR3 nucleotides are TGTGCCAGCAGCATAGCGGGGGTTAGCACAGATACGCAGTATTTT.